The rows below give T cell receptor beta chains drawn from one sample of a study of PD-1 blockade in classical Hodgkin lymphoma. Generated by immunoSEQ multiplex PCR, the TCRdb table keeps only in-frame clones and is missing some. The data contain fewer than 40,000 clones, 85% to 90% of them singletons. Input material: CD4+ T cells from blood. The source is a human donor with classical Hodgkin lymphoma. CDR3s include the opening cysteine and the closing phenylalanine or tryptophan. The D gene is left open where the match is weak. Size is stated for part of the rows, as once, few or many counts, or as a class when the clone is expanded.

TRBJ1-1 TRBV18 NA NA CASSPPGRGMNTEAFF TGTGCCAGCTCACCACCAGGTCGGGGTATGAACACTGAAGCTTTCTTT
TRBJ2-3 TRBV2 TRBD2 NA CASSPGYPLAGGGYTQYF TGTGCCAGCAGTCCAGGCTATCCGTTAGCGGGGGGTGGTTATACGCAGTATTTT
TRBJ1-1 TRBV4-1 NA few CASSQDDTSDEAFF TGCGCCAGCAGCCAAGATGACACCTCGGATGAAGCTTTCTTT
TRBJ2-5 TRBV2 NA once CASSSQGYQETQYF TGTGCCAGCAGCTCACAGGGTTACCAAGAGACCCAGTACTTC
TRBJ2-3 TRBV29-1 TRBD2 NA CSVAAGGFADTQYF TGCAGCGTTGCGGCGGGGGGTTTCGCAGATACGCAGTATTTT
TRBJ1-6 TRBV4-3 NA NA CASSQVLGSTGSPLHF TGCGCCAGCAGCCAAGTACTAGGGTCTACTGGTTCACCCCTCCACTTT
TRBJ2-2 TRBV7-9 TRBD1 NA CASSGRGLRTGELFF TGTGCCAGCAGCGGCAGGGGGCTCCGGACCGGGGAGCTGTTTTTT
TRBJ1-2 TRBV29-1 TRBD1 NA CSGTVDRVYGYTF TGCAGCGGCACCGTTGACAGGGTTTATGGCTACACCTTC
TRBJ2-3 TRBV10-3 NA NA CAISESVAISTDTQYF TGTGCCATCAGTGAGTCGGTGGCCATAAGTACAGATACGCAGTATTTT
TRBJ2-6 TRBV6-1 NA NA CASTEPGFGANVLTF TGTGCCAGCACCGAGCCGGGTTTCGGGGCCAACGTCCTGACTTTC
TRBJ2-3 TRBV25-1 NA NA CASSEFRARDTQYF TGTGCCAGCAGTGAATTCCGAGCGCGGGATACGCAGTATTTT
TRBJ1-4 TRBV29-1 NA NA CSVVSASTNEKLFF TGCAGCGTTGTTTCGGCATCAACTAATGAAAAACTGTTTTTT
TRBJ2-1 TRBV9 TRBD2 NA CASSVSQRGGSSYNEQFF TGTGCCAGCAGCGTATCCCAGCGGGGCGGGAGCTCCTACAATGAGCAGTTCTTC